Described below is a single TCR beta chain sequence and its context. The sample originates from a study of shared clonotypes between healthy human individuals. Germline V gene lookup returns CDR1 MDHEN and CDR2 SYDVKM. V lost 3 bases to trimming and J lost 1 base, with 6 bases between them. CDR3 size: 13 residues. Produced via immunoSEQ multiplex PCR; TCRdb's table is partial and in-frame only. The sample shows millions of clones, approximately 92% of them seen only once. This TCR came from a man between 18 and 29 years old in good health. The chain is built from TRBV28 and TRBJ1-2; D remains ambiguous. Sequenced input: naive CD4+ T cells sorted from blood. The subset is: CD45RA+ positively selected. CDR3 amino acids: CASSLARNYGYTF. In DNA, the CDR3 is TGTGCCAGCAGTTTGGCCCGTAACTATGGCTACACCTTC.